The 4 T cell receptor beta chains presented below share a single source sample, sequenced in a study of identical twins' blood T cells. Each CDR3 protein is one row after TCRdb ran MiXCR on the 5' RACE reads. The table lists roughly 340,000 distinct CDR3 sequences, roughly 28% of them singletons. Sequenced input: PBMCs. The receptors here all came from a woman aged 18 to 49 in good health.

This clonotype has just a few counts. This chain uses TRBV5-1 with TRBJ1-1, with 8 bases fitting TRBD1. The CDR3 runs 15 residues. The germline CDR1 and CDR2 sequences are SGHRS and YFSETQ. V was pared by 3 bases and J by 0 bases, with 4 bases of the junction left unmatched. CDR3 in amino acids: CASSSDRGMNTEAFF. CDR3 coding DNA: TGCGCCAGCAGCTCCGACAGGGGTATGAACACTGAAGCTTTCTTT.

Worth noting for this clonotype: Being one base from a much bigger clone, this may be a read error. DNA for the CDR3: TGTGCCAGCAGTTACTCGAAGGTGGACTATGACTACACCTTC. Amino acid sequence: CASSYSKVDYDYTF. The chain employs TRBV6-2 or TRBV6-3 and TRBJ1-2; no reliable D call. Germline lookup yields CDR1 MNHEY and CDR2 SVGEGT. CDR3 length equals 14 residues.

This clonotype was detected only a few times. The chain links TRBV25-1 to TRBJ2-3; possible D gene TRBD2, 6 bases. CDR1 and CDR2 (germline): MGHDK, SYGVNS. The CDR3 totals 14 residues. The V and J ends lost 1 base and 5 bases respectively, with 10 bases between them. The CDR3 sequence is CASSEWRVEDTQYF. The CDR3 bases are TGTGCCAGCAGTGAATGGAGGGTGGAAGATACGCAGTATTTT. Full variable domain (remainder filled in from reference TRBV25-1 and TRBJ2-3): EADIYQTPRYLVIGTGKKITLECSQTMGHDKMYWYQQDPGMELHLIHYSYGVNSTEKGDLSSESTVSRIRTEHFPLTLESARPSHTSQYLCASSEWRVEDTQYFGPGTRLTVL.

This clonotype was picked up a small number of times. The chain joins TRBV5-1 to TRBJ1-2; D is unclear. Looked up from germline, CDR1 is SGHRS and CDR2 is YFSETQ. The CDR3 totals 13 residues. Trimming removed 4 bases from V and 2 bases from J, with 9 bases in between. The CDR3 loop reads CASSIDRNYGYTF. The CDR3 region has the DNA TGCGCCAGCAGCATCGACCGAAACTATGGCTACACCTTC.